Sequencing of this T cell receptor beta chain was carried out in a study of regulatory T cells in long-lasting Graves disease listed by TCRdb under 2021. Turning to the overall study: Antithyroid drugs had been taken for less than 3 months by newly diagnosed Graves' disease patients. Persistent Graves' disease patients were compared with newly diagnosed Graves' disease patients by peripheral blood TCR sequencing and RNA sequencing. The study took place in China and was registered as a clinical trial. TCR sequencing covered about 13 persistent and some 20 newly diagnosed Graves' disease patients, approximately 33 samples in total.

General study outcomes and caveats: Only the TCR beta chain was sequenced and analyzed. As a limitation, the authors acknowledged that the small sample size may reduce accuracy. Preferential use of TRBV28, TRBJ1-2 and TRBJ2-5 was observed in persistent disease, whereas TRBV20-1 and TRBJ2-1 were favored in newly diagnosed disease. The study examined only peripheral blood because the primary lesion, thyroid tissue, could not be accessed. Persistent Graves' disease patients showed lower TCR Shannon entropy and fewer highly expanded clones than newly diagnosed patients, suggesting clonal expansion. A larger number of public clonotypes was shared among persistent patients (fewer than 3,000) than among newly diagnosed patients (approximately 930).

The method was multiplex PCR. Sequencing used an Illumina HiSeq 4000. To build TCR beta libraries, CDR3 regions were amplified by Arm-PCR using iRepertoire HTBI primers. Before sequencing, the PCR products went through gel purification. The authors' analysis ran thus. A total of 62 TRBV and approximately 15 TRBJ segments were identified across samples and were used for gene usage analysis of CDR3 amino acid clonotypes. COPE and FqMerger were used to merge the filtered high-quality paired reads into contigs. BLAST was used to align contigs to the IMGT TRBV, TRBD and TRBJ reference genes, and CDR3 was defined following IMGT. Clonotypes above 0.1% frequency were classified as highly expanded clones. Shannon entropy served as the measure of repertoire diversity, while the Gini coefficient captured V-J evenness. A clonotype was considered public if more than one individual shared it. TCRdb handled the public reads itself, with Q25 trimming in fastp and clone calling in MiXCR, and kept productive beta chains. One record per CDR3 amino acid sequence lists the most common genes and DNA. These V and J calls are TCRdb output, not the study's own analysis. The sample records hundreds of thousands of distinct CDR3 sequences, approximately 15% of which are singletons. More than 15% of the sample lies in the top ten.

The CDR3 contains 17 residues, cysteine and phenylalanine counted. Only the CDR3 region is kept as DNA, spanning 51 bases read in frame from base 1. The V end gives up 4 bases and the J end 1 base, leaving 7 bases in the junction not matched to a gene. As encoded in the germline V gene, CDR1 is SGHVS while CDR2 is FQNEAQ. As regards this clonotype: Its antigen remains undetermined. Per-base qualities were not stored, and no clone one base away is much larger.

The label giving this sample's time point can be read as: newly diagnosed GD, antithyroid drugs for less than 3 months. For both TCR sequencing and RNA sequencing, RNA was extracted from PBMCs using TRIzol. The diagnosis of Graves' disease was made according to American Thyroid Association guidelines. Patients for the study were recruited at an endocrinology department in Xi'an, China. Each patient gave approximately 8.8 milliliters of peripheral blood, collected in an EDTA anticoagulant tube. Ficoll Paque Plus density gradient separation was used to isolate PBMCs, and no further T cell sorting was done. An Agilent 2100 Bioanalyzer and agarose gel were used to check RNA quality, while a NanoDrop 2000 measured RNA concentration. Separately, the same data were catalogued under a study of T cells in Graves' hyperthyroidism and ophthalmopathy. The second publication reports: Stable Graves' hyperthyroidism was defined as the absence of progression to ophthalmopathy over 18 months of follow-up. Hyperthyroidism patients were newly diagnosed, had a disease duration of under 2 months, and were aged 18 to 65 years. Patients with uncontrolled infections, other autoimmune diseases, pregnancy or lactation were excluded. Diagnoses were based on clinical symptoms, serum thyroxine and TRAb, thyroid ultrasound and orbital computed tomography. A first-round RT-PCR of the TCR CDR3 used the HTBI primer set with the Qiagen OneStep RT-PCR kit. Blood samples also contained most of the expanded thyroid clonotypes (frequency above 0.001), which suggests that blood repertoires may reflect thyroid immune responses. Ophthalmopathy was separated from stable hyperthyroidism by a 13 V-J signature model, with over 85% sensitivity and 81% to 82% specificity obtained in cross-validation and 80%/75% obtained in testing. During validation, the model predicted progression to ophthalmopathy a median of approximately 7 months ahead of onset, with around 71% sensitivity and around 72% specificity. To identify TCR V-J signatures that set the groups apart, the researchers used a discovery cohort of approximately 98 patients, made up of around 40 with Graves' ophthalmopathy and 57 with stable Graves' hyperthyroidism. An independent validation cohort of fewer than 20 hyperthyroidism patients and about 16 patients who later progressed to ophthalmopathy tested prospective prediction of ophthalmopathy. The 95 to 100 discovery patients were randomly divided into training and test sets at a 7:3 ratio. In addition, the study compared T-cell repertoires in thyroid tissue and in blood from roughly 6 Graves' hyperthyroidism patients. After sampling, hyperthyroidism patients received methimazole starting at 30 mg daily, and ophthalmopathy patients received high-dose intravenous methylprednisolone. The libraries were constructed in a second round of multiplex PCR and then size-selected and purified. Libraries were sequenced paired-end with 100 bp reads on an Illumina HiSeq2000. SOAPnuke was used to process the raw data, removing reads that contained adapters or uncalled bases, had a mean Phred below 15, or lacked an exact match to the constant primer or identifier. COPE v1.2.5 was used to merge high-quality paired reads, and clonotypes were defined as unique nucleotide sequences. MiTCR v1.1 was used to align clonotypes to the IMGT TRBV, TRBD and TRBJ reference segments. Only V-J combinations with frequency above 0.0001, covering about 99% of repertoires, were analysed. A TCS score was defined as the ratio between F50 (clonal expansion) and ExV (chaos), using BLOSUM62-based TCRdist between CDR3 peptides within each V-J. Welch's t-statistics and random forest reduced roughly 540 V-J features to 13, which were used in a naive Bayes classifier (R e1071). No statistical method was used to fix the sample size in advance, and group allocation was not hidden from the investigators. According to the paper, TCR Vbeta CDR3 sequencing was carried out on over 130 peripheral blood samples, which came from under 50 ophthalmopathy, some 73 hyperthyroidism and approximately 17 progressor patients.

The TCR sequence derives from a woman in her thirties with Graves disease. Donor details come from another sample of the same person, matched by shared clones. This chain is built from TRBV7-8 and TRBJ2-1; TRBD1 agrees with 10 junctional bases. The sequenced sample was peripheral blood mononuclear cells (PBMCs), obtained at new diagnosis, from a patient treated with antithyroid drugs. The DNA sequence follows: TGTGCCAGCAGCTGGAGGGACAGGGGCGGTTCCTACAATGAGCAGTTCTTC. Translated, it gives CASSWRDRGGSYNEQFF.